This T cell receptor beta chain stems from a study of blood T cell repertoires in COVID-19. Study-level background: Samples came from the United States, Italy and Spain, spanning acute and convalescent COVID-19. T cells, B-cell-depleted T cells, or PBMCs supplied cDNA or gDNA.

V lost 0 bases to trimming and J lost 1 base, with 9 bases between them. This CDR3 is 15 amino acids long. Looked up from germline, CDR1 is SGHTA and CDR2 is FQGNSA. In the authors' workflow: From reference gene primer amplification, estimates of nucleated cell counts were derived. Clones were sequenced by immunoSEQ multiplex PCR, and TCRdb holds only the in-frame ones, with some missing. V, J and clone size derive from that table, while D and trimming were established from the DNA sequence. There are about 380,000 clones in the sample; 88% occur only once, and about 1.2% lies in the top ten. The source of this sequence is a young woman who had recovered from COVID-19. Sequencing was performed on PBMCs or T cells enriched from blood (not recorded which). V is TRBV7-2 and J is TRBJ1-1; weak D call: TRBD1 (5 bases). The CDR3 coding sequence is TGTGCCAGCAGCTTAGCAGCAACAGGGAACACTGAAGCTTTCTTT. Translating gives CASSLAATGNTEAFF.